Listed here are 9 T cell receptor beta chains from one sample, sequenced in a study of radiation and T cells in renal cell carcinoma. Time point noted: blood 4 weeks post-SBRT, at nephrectomy. Treatment meaning: 15 Gy SBRT to primary tumor, nephrectomy 4 weeks later. The method was immunoSEQ multiplex PCR; TCRdb's version includes in-frame clones alone and lacks a portion of them. The repertoire holds under 100,000 clones, with over 80% as singletons. Source: blood, taken from a patient whose treatment included radiotherapy and nephrectomy. These receptors were collected from a man aged 50 or older with renal cell carcinoma.

V and J are TRBV29-1 and TRBJ2-7, with 9 bases lining up with TRBD1. The CDR3 has 13 residues. Germline values: CDR1 SQVTM, CDR2 ANQGSEA. The V gene end was trimmed by 4 bases and the J gene end by 6 bases; junction bases not matched to a gene: 7. The CDR3 reads CSVVGQGFGEQYF. CDR3 nucleotide sequence: TGCAGCGTTGTGGGACAGGGTTTTGGCGAGCAGTACTTC.

The CDR3 loop reads CASSPAGQGLNTEAFF. The CDR3 region has the DNA TGTGCCAGCTCACCTGCGGGACAGGGACTGAACACTGAAGCTTTCTTT. This chain connects TRBV18 to TRBJ1-1; 9 bases fit TRBD1. The V gene end was trimmed by 3 bases and the J gene end by 0 bases; junction bases not matched to a gene: 5. The length of the CDR3 is 16 residues. Looked up from germline, CDR1 is KGHSH and CDR2 is LQKENI.

The chain has TRBV6-1 and TRBJ1-2, with TRBD1 identical over 7 bases. Germline V gives CDR1 MNHNS, CDR2 SASEGT. The CDR3 contains 14 residues. Trimming cost V 6 bases and J 4 bases; bases outside gene matches: 8. CDR3 in amino acids: CASRGLDRAYGYTF. In DNA, the CDR3 is TGTGCCAGCAGAGGACTAGACAGGGCCTATGGCTACACCTTC.

Worth noting for this clone: The junction departs from germline at one end; a sequencing error may be responsible. V usage is TRBV7-7 and J usage is TRBJ2-5; D not resolved. This CDR3 is 12 amino acids long. Germline lookup yields CDR1 SSHAT and CDR2 FNYEAQ (reference sequence). The CDR3 region has the DNA TGTGCTAGCAGCCCAATTCACGAGACCCAGTACTTC. It specifies CASSPIHETQYF.

The rearrangement links TRBV10-3 to TRBJ2-2; no clear D gene. V lost 10 bases and J 6 bases, leaving 15 bases between the germline ends. The CDR3 has 13 amino acids. The germline gives CDR1 ENHRY, CDR2 SYGVKD. CDR3 sequence: CATPGLLPGELFF. The CDR3 nucleotides are TGTGCCACGCCGGGCCTATTGCCCGGGGAGCTGTTTTTT.

The gene calls are TRBV5-5 and TRBJ2-7; the match to TRBD2 covers 11 bases. This CDR3 region has 17 residues. Germline V CDR1 and CDR2: SGHKS, YYEKEE (reference sequence). V shed 4 bases, J shed 3 bases, and the junction held 12 bases outside the gene matches. The CDR3 DNA follows: TGTGCCAGCAGCCGGCGGGCTAGCGGGGGGAATTTCTACGAGCAGTACTTC. The encoded protein is CASSRRASGGNFYEQYF.

This chain joins TRBV6-5 and TRBJ2-7; D gene uncertain. V gave up 0 bases and J gave up 11 bases, with 8 bases separating them. CDR1 is MNHEY and CDR2 is SVGAGI in the germline V gene. The CDR3 covers 11 residues. The CDR3 sequence: CASSYSDREYF. The CDR3 DNA reads as TGTGCCAGCAGTTACTCGGATAGGGAGTACTTC.

The DNA of the CDR3 is TGTGCCAGCAGTGGGTATCCTGGAAACACCATATATTTT. Translation: CASSGYPGNTIYF. This chain links TRBV27 with TRBJ1-3, with no clear D. The CDR3 extends over 13 amino acids. Germline V gives CDR1 MNHEY, CDR2 SMNVEV (reference sequence). The V and J ends lost 5 bases and 2 bases respectively, with 7 bases between them.

The CDR3 protein is CASSSQGFTEAFF. The CDR3 DNA follows: TGTGCCAGCAGCTCACAGGGGTTCACTGAAGCTTTCTTT. This chain links TRBV7-9 with TRBJ1-1; TRBD1 agrees at 7 bases. The CDR3 loop spans 13 amino acids. The V gene end was trimmed by 4 bases and the J gene end by 4 bases; junction bases not matched to a gene: 3. From germline, CDR1 is SEHNR and CDR2 FQNEAQ (reference sequence).